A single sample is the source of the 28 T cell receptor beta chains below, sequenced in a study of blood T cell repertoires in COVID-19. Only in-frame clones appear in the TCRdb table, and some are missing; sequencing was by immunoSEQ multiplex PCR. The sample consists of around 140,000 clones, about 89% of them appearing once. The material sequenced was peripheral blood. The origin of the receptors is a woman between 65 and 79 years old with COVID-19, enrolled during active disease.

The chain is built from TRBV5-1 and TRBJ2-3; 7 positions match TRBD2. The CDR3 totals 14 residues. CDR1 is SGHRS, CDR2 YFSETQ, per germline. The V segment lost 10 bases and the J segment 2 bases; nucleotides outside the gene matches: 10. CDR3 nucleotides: TGCGCCGGGAGGAGGGGAGGGTCCACAGATACGCAGTATTTT. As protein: CAGRRGGSTDTQYF.

CDR3 DNA sequence: TGTGCCAGCAGTGAAACAGGGAGCTATGGCTACACCTTC. Translated, it gives CASSETGSYGYTF. The rearrangement links TRBV2 to TRBJ1-2; perhaps TRBD1 as D (6 bases). Trimming shortened V by 2 bases and J by 4 bases, and 8 bases separated the two germline ends. Per germline, CDR1 SNHLY and CDR2 FYNNEI. The CDR3 is 13 amino acids.

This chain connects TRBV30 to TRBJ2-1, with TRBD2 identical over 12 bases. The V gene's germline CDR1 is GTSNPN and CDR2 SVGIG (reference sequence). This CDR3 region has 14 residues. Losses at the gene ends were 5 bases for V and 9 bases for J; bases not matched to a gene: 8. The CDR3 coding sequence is TGTGCCTGGGCCCTAGCGGGGGGGCGCGGTGAGCAGTTCTTC. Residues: CAWALAGGRGEQFF.

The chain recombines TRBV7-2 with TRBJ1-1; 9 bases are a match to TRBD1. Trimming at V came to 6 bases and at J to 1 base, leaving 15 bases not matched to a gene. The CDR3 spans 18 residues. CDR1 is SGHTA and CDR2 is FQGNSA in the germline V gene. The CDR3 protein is CASSRRDRASGRNTEAFF. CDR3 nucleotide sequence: TGTGCCAGCAGTCGCCGGGACAGGGCATCGGGTAGGAACACTGAAGCTTTCTTT.

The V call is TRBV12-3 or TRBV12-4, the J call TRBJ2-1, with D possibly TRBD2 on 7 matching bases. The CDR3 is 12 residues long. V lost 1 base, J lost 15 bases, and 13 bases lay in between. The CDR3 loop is CASSLDGGPRFF. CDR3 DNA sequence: TGTGCCAGCAGTTTAGACGGGGGGCCCCGGTTCTTC.

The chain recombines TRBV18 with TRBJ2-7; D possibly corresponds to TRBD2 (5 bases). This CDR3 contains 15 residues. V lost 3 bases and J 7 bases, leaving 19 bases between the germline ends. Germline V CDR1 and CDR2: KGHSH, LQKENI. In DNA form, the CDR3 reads TGTGCCAGCTCACCGGTCCAGACGAGGACTGGGGAGCAGTACTTC. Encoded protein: CASSPVQTRTGEQYF.

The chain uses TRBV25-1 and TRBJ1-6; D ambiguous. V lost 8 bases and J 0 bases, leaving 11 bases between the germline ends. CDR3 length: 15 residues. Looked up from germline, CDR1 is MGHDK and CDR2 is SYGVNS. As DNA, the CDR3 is TGTGCCAGCGGCGGCGGAAGCTCCTATAATTCACCCCTCCACTTT. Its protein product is CASGGGSSYNSPLHF. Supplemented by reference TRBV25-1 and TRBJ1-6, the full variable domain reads EADIYQTPRYLVIGTGKKITLECSQTMGHDKMYWYQQDPGMELHLIHYSYGVNSTEKGDLSSESTVSRIRTEHFPLTLESARPSHTSQYLCASGGGSSYNSPLHFGNGTRLTVT.

CDR3 region: CASSSGGGQRVNYGYTF. In DNA, the CDR3 is TGTGCCAGCAGCTCCGGGGGGGGACAGAGGGTGAACTATGGCTACACCTTC. The V and J genes are TRBV5-4 and TRBJ1-2; 7 nucleotides match TRBD1. The J segment lost 2 bases and the V segment lost 3 bases, leaving 13 bases of the junction unmatched. Germline loops: CDR1 SGHNT, CDR2 YYREEE (reference sequence). The CDR3 loop spans 17 amino acids. Variable domain in full (rest from reference TRBV5-4 and TRBJ1-2): ETGVTQSPTHLIKTRGQQVTLRCSSQSGHNTVSWYQQALGQGPQFIFQYYREEENGRGNFPPRFSGLQFPNYSSELNVNALELDDSALYLCASSSGGGQRVNYGYTFGSGTRLTVV.

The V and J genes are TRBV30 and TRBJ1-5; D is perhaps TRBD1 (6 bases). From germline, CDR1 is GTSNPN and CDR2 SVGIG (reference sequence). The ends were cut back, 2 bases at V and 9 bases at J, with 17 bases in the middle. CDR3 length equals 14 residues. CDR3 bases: TGTGCCTGGAGTCTACAGGGCGCTATGTGGCCCCAGCATTTT. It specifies CAWSLQGAMWPQHF.

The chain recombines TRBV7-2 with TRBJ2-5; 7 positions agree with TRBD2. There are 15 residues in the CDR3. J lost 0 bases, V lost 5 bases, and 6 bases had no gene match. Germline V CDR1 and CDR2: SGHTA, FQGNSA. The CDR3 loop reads CASSPSGAHQETQYF. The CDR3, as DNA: TGTGCCAGCAGCCCCAGCGGGGCCCACCAAGAGACCCAGTACTTC.

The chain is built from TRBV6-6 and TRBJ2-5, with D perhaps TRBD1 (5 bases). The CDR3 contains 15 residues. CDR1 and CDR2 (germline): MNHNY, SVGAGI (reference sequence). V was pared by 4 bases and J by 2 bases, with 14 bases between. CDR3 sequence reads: CASSSTRALQETQYF. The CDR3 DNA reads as TGTGCCAGCAGTTCCACCAGGGCGCTTCAAGAGACCCAGTACTTC.

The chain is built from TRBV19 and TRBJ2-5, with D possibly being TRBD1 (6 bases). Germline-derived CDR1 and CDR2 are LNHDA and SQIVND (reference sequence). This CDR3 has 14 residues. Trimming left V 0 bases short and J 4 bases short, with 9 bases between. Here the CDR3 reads CASSIDPQGETQYF. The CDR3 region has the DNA TGTGCCAGTAGTATAGACCCACAGGGAGAGACCCAGTACTTC.

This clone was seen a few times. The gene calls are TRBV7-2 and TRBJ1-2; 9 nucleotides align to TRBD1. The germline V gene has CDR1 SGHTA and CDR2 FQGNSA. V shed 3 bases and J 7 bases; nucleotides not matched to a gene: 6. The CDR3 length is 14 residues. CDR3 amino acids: CASSLGQGDFGYTF. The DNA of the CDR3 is TGTGCCAGCAGCTTGGGACAGGGCGATTTTGGCTACACCTTC.

The CDR3 region has the DNA TGTGCCAGCAGCCCTGGGACTAGCGGGGACACAGATACGCAGTATTTT. The encoded protein is CASSPGTSGDTDTQYF. The V and J genes are TRBV5-4 and TRBJ2-3, with 13 bases identical to TRBD2. The CDR3 loop spans 16 amino acids. V was pared by 4 bases and J by 2 bases, with 4 bases of the junction left unmatched. Germline CDR1 reads SGHNT; CDR2 reads YYREEE (reference sequence).

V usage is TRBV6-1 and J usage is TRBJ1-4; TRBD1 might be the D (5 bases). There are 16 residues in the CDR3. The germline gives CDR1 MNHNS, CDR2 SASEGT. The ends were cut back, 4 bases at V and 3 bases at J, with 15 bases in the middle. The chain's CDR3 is CASSAFGWGANEKLFF. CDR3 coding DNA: TGTGCCAGCAGTGCCTTCGGGTGGGGGGCTAATGAAAAACTGTTTTTT.

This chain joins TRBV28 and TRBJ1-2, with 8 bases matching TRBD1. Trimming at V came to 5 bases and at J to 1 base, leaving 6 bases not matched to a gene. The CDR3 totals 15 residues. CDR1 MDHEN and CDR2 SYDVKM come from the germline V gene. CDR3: CASSDPGQGNYGYTF. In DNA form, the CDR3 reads TGTGCCAGCAGTGATCCCGGACAGGGTAACTATGGCTACACCTTC.

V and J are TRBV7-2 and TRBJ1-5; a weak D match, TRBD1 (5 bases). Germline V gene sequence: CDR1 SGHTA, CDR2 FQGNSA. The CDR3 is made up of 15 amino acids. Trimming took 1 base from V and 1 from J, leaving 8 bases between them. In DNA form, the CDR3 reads TGTGCCAGCAGCTTAGTTGCAGGGAGCAATCAGCCCCAGCATTTT. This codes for CASSLVAGSNQPQHF.

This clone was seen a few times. The CDR3 sequence is CASSPSGNSLYEQYF. CDR3 nucleotides: TGTGCCAGTAGTCCCTCAGGTAACAGCCTCTACGAGCAGTACTTC. The rearrangement links TRBV19 to TRBJ2-7; no clear D. Germline V gene lookup returns CDR1 LNHDA and CDR2 SQIVND (reference sequence). This CDR3 has 15 amino acids. The ends were cut back, 5 bases at V and 3 bases at J, with 17 bases in the middle.

The CDR3 DNA sequence: TGTGCCAGCAGCCATCCGGGCGGGGGACAAGAGACCCAGTACTTC. Translated, it gives CASSHPGGGQETQYF. This chain connects TRBV4-2 to TRBJ2-5; the match to TRBD2 covers 7 bases. Germline CDR1 and CDR2: LGHNA and YNFKEQ. This CDR3 contains 15 residues. V gave up 3 bases and J gave up 2 bases; unmatched junction bases: 6.

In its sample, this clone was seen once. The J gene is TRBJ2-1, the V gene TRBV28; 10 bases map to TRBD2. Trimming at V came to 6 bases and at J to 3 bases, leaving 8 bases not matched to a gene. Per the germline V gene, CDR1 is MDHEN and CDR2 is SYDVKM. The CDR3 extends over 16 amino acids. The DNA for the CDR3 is TGTGCCAGCAGCGCCTTTAGCGGGGGGCTCTACAATGAGCAGTTCTTC. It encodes CASSAFSGGLYNEQFF.

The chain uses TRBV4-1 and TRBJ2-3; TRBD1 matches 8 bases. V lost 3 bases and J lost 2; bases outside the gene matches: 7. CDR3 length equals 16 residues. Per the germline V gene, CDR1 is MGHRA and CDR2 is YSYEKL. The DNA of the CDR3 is TGCGCCAGCAGCCAGATGACAGGGGCCACCACAGATACGCAGTATTTT. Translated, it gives CASSQMTGATTDTQYF.

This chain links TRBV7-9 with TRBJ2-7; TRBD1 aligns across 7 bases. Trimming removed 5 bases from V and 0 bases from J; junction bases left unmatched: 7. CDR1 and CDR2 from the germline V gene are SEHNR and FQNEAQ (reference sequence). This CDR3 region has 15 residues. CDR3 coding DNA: TGTGCCAGCAGCCCGGGACAGACCCCCTCCTACGAGCAGTACTTC. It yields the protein CASSPGQTPSYEQYF.

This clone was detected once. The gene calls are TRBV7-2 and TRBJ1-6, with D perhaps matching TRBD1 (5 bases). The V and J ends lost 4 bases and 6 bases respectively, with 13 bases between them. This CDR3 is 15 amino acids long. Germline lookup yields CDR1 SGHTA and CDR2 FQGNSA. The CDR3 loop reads CASSWDGRVNSPLHF. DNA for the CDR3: TGTGCCAGCAGCTGGGACGGGAGGGTTAATTCACCCCTCCACTTT.

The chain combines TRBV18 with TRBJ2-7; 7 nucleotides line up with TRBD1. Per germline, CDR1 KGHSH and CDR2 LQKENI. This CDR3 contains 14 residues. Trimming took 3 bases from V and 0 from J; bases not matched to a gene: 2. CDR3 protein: CASSPGTDSYEQYF. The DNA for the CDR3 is TGTGCCAGCTCACCTGGGACAGACTCCTACGAGCAGTACTTC. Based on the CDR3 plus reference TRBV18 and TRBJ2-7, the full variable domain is NAGVMQNPRHLVRRRGQEARLRCSPMKGHSHVYWYRQLPEEGLKFMVYLQKENIIDESGMPKERFSAEFPKEGPSILRIQQVVRGDSAAYFCASSPGTDSYEQYFGPGTRLTVT.

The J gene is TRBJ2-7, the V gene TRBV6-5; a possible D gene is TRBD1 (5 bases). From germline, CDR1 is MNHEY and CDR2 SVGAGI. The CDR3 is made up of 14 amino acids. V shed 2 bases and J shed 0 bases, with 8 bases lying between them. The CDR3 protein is CASSYRGSSYEQYF. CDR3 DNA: TGTGCCAGCAGTTACAGGGGTAGCTCCTACGAGCAGTACTTC.

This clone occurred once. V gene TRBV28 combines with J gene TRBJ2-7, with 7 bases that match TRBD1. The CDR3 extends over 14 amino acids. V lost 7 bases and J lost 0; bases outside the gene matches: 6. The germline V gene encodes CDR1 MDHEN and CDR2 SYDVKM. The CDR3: CASTVTGTSYEQYF. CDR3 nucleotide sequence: TGTGCCAGCACCGTGACAGGGACCTCCTACGAGCAGTACTTC.

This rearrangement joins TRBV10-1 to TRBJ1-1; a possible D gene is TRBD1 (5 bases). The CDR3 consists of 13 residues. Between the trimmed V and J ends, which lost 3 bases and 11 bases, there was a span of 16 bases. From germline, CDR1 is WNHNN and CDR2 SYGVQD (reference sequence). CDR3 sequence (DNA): TGCGCCAGCAGTGATACCTCCAGGGTTTTTGCTTTCTTT. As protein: CASSDTSRVFAFF.

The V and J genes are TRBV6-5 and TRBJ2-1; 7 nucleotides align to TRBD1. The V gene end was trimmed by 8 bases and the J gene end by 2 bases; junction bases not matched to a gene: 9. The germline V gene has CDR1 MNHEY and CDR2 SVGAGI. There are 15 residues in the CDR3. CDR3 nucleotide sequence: TGTGCCAGCGAGGGTTGGGACAGTACCTACAATGAGCAGTTCTTC. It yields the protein CASEGWDSTYNEQFF.